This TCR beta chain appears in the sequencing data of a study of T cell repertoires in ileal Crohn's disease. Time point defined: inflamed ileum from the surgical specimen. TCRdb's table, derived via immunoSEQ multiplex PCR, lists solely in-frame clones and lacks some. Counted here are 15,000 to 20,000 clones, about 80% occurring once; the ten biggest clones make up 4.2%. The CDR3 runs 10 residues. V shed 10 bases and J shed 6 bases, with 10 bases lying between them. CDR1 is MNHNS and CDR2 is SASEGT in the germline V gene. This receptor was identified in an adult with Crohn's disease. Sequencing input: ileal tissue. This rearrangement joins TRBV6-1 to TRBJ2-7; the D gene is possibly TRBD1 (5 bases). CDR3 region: CATSQGEQYF. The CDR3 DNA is TGTGCCACCTCCCAGGGCGAGCAGTACTTC.